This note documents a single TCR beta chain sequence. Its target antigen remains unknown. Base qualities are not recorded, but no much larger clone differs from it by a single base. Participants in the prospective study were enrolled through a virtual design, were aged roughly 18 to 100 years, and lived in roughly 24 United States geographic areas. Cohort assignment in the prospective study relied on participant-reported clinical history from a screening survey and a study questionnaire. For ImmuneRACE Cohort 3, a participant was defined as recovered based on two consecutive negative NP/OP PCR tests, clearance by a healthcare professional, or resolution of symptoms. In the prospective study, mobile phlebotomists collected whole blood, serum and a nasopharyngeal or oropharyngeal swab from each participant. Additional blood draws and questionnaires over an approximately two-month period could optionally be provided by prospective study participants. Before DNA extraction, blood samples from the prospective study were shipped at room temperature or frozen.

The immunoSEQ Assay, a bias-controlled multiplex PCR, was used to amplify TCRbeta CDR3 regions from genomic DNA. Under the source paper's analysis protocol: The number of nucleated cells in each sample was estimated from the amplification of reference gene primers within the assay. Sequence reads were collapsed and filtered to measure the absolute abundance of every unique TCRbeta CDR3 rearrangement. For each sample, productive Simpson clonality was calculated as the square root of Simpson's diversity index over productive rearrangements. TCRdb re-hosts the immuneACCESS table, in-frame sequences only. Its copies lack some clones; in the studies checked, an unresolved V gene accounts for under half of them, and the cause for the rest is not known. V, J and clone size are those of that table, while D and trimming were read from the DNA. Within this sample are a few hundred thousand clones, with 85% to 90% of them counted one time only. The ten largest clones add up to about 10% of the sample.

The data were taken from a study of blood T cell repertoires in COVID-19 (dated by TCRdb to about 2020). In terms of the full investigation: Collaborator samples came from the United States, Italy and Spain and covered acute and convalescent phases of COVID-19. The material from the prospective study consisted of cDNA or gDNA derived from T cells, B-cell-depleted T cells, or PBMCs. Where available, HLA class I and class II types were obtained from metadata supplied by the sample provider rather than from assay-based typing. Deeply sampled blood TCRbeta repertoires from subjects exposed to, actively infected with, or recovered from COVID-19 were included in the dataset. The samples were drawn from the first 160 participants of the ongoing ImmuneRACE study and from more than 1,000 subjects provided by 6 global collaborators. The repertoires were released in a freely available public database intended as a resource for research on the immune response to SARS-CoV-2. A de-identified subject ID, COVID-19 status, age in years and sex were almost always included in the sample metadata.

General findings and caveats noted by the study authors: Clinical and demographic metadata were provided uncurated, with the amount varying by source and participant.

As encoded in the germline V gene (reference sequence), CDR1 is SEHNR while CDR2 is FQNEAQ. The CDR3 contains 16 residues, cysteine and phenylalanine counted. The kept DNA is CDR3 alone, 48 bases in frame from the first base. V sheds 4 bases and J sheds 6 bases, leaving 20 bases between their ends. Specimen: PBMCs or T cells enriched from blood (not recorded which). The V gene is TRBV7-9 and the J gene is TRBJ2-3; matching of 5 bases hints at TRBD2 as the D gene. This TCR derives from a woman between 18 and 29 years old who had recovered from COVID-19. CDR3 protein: CASSSDEGYPRDTQYF. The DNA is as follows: TGTGCCAGCAGCTCAGACGAGGGCTACCCTCGGGATACGCAGTATTTT.